The 28 T cell receptor beta chains in this list originate from one sample, sequenced in a study of blood T cell repertoires in COVID-19. The assay was immunoSEQ multiplex PCR, and TCRdb's table has in-frame clones only and misses some. The sample includes 140,000 to 150,000 clones, roughly 75% of them seen just once. Specimen: PBMCs or T cells enriched from blood (not recorded which). The receptors stem from a woman between 45 and 65 years old who had recovered from COVID-19.

The V call is TRBV6-5, the J call TRBJ1-1; D is possibly TRBD1 (6 bases). There are 14 residues in the CDR3. The germline gives CDR1 MNHEY, CDR2 SVGAGI. Trimming shortened V by 4 bases and J by 5 bases, and 14 bases separated the two germline ends. CDR3 residues: CASSSLRRGTEAFF. DNA of the CDR3: TGTGCCAGCAGTTCGTTACGCAGGGGAACTGAAGCTTTCTTT.

The chain joins TRBV2 to TRBJ2-7, with D possibly matching TRBD1 (6 bases). This CDR3 is 13 amino acids long. The ends were cut back, 6 bases at V and 1 base at J, with 10 bases in the middle. CDR1 is SNHLY and CDR2 is FYNNEI in the germline V gene. Here the CDR3 DNA reads TGTGCCAGCAGACAAACAGGGTCCTACGAGCAGTACGTC. Encoded protein: CASRQTGSYEQYV.

This chain joins TRBV7-9 and TRBJ2-7; 8 nucleotides align to TRBD1. Germline loops: CDR1 SEHNR, CDR2 FQNEAQ (reference sequence). V lost 4 bases and J lost 3; bases outside the gene matches: 8. CDR3 length equals 15 residues. DNA of the CDR3: TGTGCCAGCAGCTCCCCCGGGACAGGAAACTACGAGCAGTACGTC. Translating gives CASSSPGTGNYEQYV.

This rearrangement joins TRBV14 to TRBJ2-7, with 12 bases lining up with TRBD2. The CDR3 runs 14 residues. V gave up 4 bases and J gave up 4 bases; unmatched junction bases: 2. Per the germline V gene, CDR1 is SGHDN and CDR2 is FVKESK. The DNA of the CDR3 is TGTGCCAGCAGCCGACTAGCGGGGGTTTACGAGCAGTACTTC. Amino acid sequence: CASSRLAGVYEQYF.

The chain links TRBV6-5 to TRBJ1-3, with TRBD1 as a possible D gene (5 bases). The length of the CDR3 is 13 residues. Trimming took 10 bases from V and 2 from J, leaving 12 bases between them. CDR1 and CDR2 from the germline V gene are MNHEY and SVGAGI. This chain's CDR3 is CATMAGAGNTIYF. The CDR3 DNA sequence: TGTGCCACCATGGCGGGGGCTGGAAACACCATATATTTT.

The chain employs TRBV6-1 and TRBJ1-6; 9 bases are shared with TRBD1. With 4 bases clipped from V and 0 bases from J, the junction kept 4 bases outside the gene matches. Germline V gene sequence: CDR1 MNHNS, CDR2 SASEGT. This CDR3 region has 17 residues. The CDR3 loop reads CASSGGQGRSYNSPLHF. In DNA, the CDR3 is TGTGCCAGCAGTGGGGGACAGGGTCGCTCCTATAATTCACCCCTCCACTTT.

The chain recombines TRBV7-7 with TRBJ2-1; possibly TRBD1 for D (6 bases). This CDR3 is built from 16 residues. Trimming removed 3 bases from V and 2 bases from J, with 14 bases in between. Germline V gene data show CDR1 as SSHAT and CDR2 as FNYEAQ (reference sequence). CDR3 coding DNA: TGTGCCAGCAGCTTGGACAGCTCCGGGGCCTACAATGAGCAGTTCTTC. This encodes CASSLDSSGAYNEQFF.

The rearrangement uses TRBV28 and TRBJ1-1; 8 nucleotides match TRBD1. CDR3 length: 13 residues. Germline V gives CDR1 MDHEN, CDR2 SYDVKM. V gave up 8 bases and J gave up 3 bases; unmatched junction bases: 5. In DNA, the CDR3 is TGTGCCAGCGGGACACAGGGGGACACTGAAGCTTTCTTT. Amino acid sequence: CASGTQGDTEAFF.

The rearrangement joins TRBV27 to TRBJ1-6; tentative D call: TRBD1 (6 bases). V was clipped by 7 bases and J by 6 bases, with 19 bases between them. The CDR3 runs to 16 residues. Germline V gene data show CDR1 as MNHEY and CDR2 as SMNVEV (reference sequence). The CDR3 here is CASKDEGVRGNSPLHF. CDR3 sequence (DNA): TGTGCCAGCAAGGATGAGGGGGTAAGGGGTAATTCACCCCTCCACTTT.

The chain employs TRBV29-1 and TRBJ2-5; the D gene is possibly TRBD2 (6 bases). Germline V gene data show CDR1 as SQVTM and CDR2 as ANQGSEA. The V and J ends lost 7 bases and 1 base respectively, with 13 bases between them. The CDR3 has 13 residues. The CDR3 DNA reads TGCAGCGCCACATGGGGGGTCCAAGAGACCCAGTACTTC. The encoded protein is CSATWGVQETQYF.

This chain joins TRBV12-3 or TRBV12-4 and TRBJ2-5; 7 bases are shared with TRBD1. V lost 7 bases to trimming and J lost 5 bases; unmatched junction nucleotides: 7. The CDR3 runs to 13 residues. The CDR3 protein is CASTPEQGETQYF. In DNA form, the CDR3 reads TGTGCCAGCACCCCGGAACAGGGGGAGACCCAGTACTTC.

This clone was found once. The V and J genes are TRBV5-5 and TRBJ1-2; the match to TRBD1 covers 9 bases. The V segment lost 0 bases and the J segment 4 bases; nucleotides outside the gene matches: 1. The CDR3 covers 14 residues. The germline CDR1 and CDR2 sequences are SGHKS and YYEKEE (reference sequence). CDR3 loop: CASSLGQGGYGYTF. In nucleotides, the CDR3 is TGTGCCAGCAGCTTGGGACAGGGGGGCTATGGCTACACCTTC.

This chain links TRBV20-1 with TRBJ2-5; tentative D call: TRBD1 (6 bases). Trimming removed 6 bases from V and 4 bases from J, with 9 bases in between. The germline CDR1 and CDR2 sequences are DFQATT and SNEGSKA (reference sequence). CDR3 length equals 11 residues. DNA of the CDR3: TGCAGTGCCAGGACAGTAGAGACCCAGTACTTC. Translated, it gives CSARTVETQYF.

This sequence joins TRBV18 and TRBJ2-1; the match to TRBD2 covers 7 bases. The CDR3 is 15 amino acids. Germline CDR1 is KGHSH and CDR2 is LQKENI. V shed 1 base, J shed 6 bases, and the junction held 6 bases outside the gene matches. The CDR3 DNA is TGTGCCAGCTCACCACGTTCGGGGGGTTCCAATGAGCAGTTCTTC. It codes for CASSPRSGGSNEQFF. Complete variable domain (other parts from reference TRBV18 and TRBJ2-1): NAGVMQNPRHLVRRRGQEARLRCSPMKGHSHVYWYRQLPEEGLKFMVYLQKENIIDESGMPKERFSAEFPKEGPSILRIQQVVRGDSAAYFCASSPRSGGSNEQFFGPGTRLTVL.

The chain's CDR3 is CASSTTSLDTQYF. CDR3 in DNA: TGTGCCAGCAGCACTACTAGTTTAGATACGCAGTATTTT. The V gene is TRBV3-1 (or the pseudogene TRBV3-2), the J gene TRBJ2-3; D may be TRBD2 (5 bases). This CDR3 has 13 residues. Germline values: CDR1 LGHDT, CDR2 YNNKEL (reference sequence). V lost 5 bases and J 5 bases, leaving 11 bases between the germline ends.

The table lists this clone with a few counts. The chain carries TRBV11-3 and TRBJ2-5; 10 bases align to TRBD1. CDR1 and CDR2 from the germline V gene are SGHNT and YENEEA. Unmatched junction bases numbered 10, after V lost 4 bases and J lost 5 bases. The CDR3 runs to 16 residues. CDR3 amino acids: CASSSRPTGGEETQYF. CDR3 nucleotides: TGTGCCAGCAGCTCCCGACCGACAGGGGGCGAGGAGACCCAGTACTTC. Drawing the rest from reference TRBV11-3 and TRBJ2-5, the complete variable domain is EAGVVQSPRYKIIEKKQPVAFWCNPISGHNTLYWYLQNLGQGPELLIRYENEEAVDDSQLPKDRFSAERLKGVDSTLKIQPAELGDSAVYLCASSSRPTGGEETQYFGPGTRLLVL.

This clone was seen only once. The J gene is TRBJ1-2, the V gene TRBV7-9; TRBD1 agrees at 8 bases. The junction had 8 bases not matched to a gene; V was cut back by 10 bases and J by 7 bases. Germline V gives CDR1 SEHNR, CDR2 FQNEAQ (reference sequence). The CDR3 consists of 12 residues. Here the CDR3 DNA reads TGTGCCACCGACACAGGGGGAGGTGGCTACACCTTC. It encodes CATDTGGGGYTF.

This clone was seen only once. The rearrangement uses TRBV7-9 and TRBJ1-2; a weak D match, TRBD1 (6 bases). The V and J ends lost 5 bases and 0 bases respectively, with 16 bases between them. The germline V gene encodes CDR1 SEHNR and CDR2 FQNEAQ (reference sequence). This CDR3 region has 16 residues. The CDR3 sequence: CASSLTGLPSNYGYTF. CDR3 sequence (DNA): TGTGCCAGCAGCCTTACAGGGCTCCCTTCTAACTATGGCTACACCTTC.

This sequence joins TRBV7-3 and TRBJ2-1, with unresolved D. V lost 2 bases, J lost 3 bases, and 11 bases lay in between. The germline V gene encodes CDR1 SGHTA and CDR2 FQGTGA. The CDR3 extends over 15 amino acids. CDR3 residues: CASSLEASYYNEQFF. CDR3 bases: TGTGCCAGCAGCTTAGAGGCAAGTTACTACAATGAGCAGTTCTTC.

The rearrangement uses TRBV4-1 and TRBJ1-1, with unresolved D. The CDR3 sequence is 11 residues long. The germline V and J ends were trimmed by 6 bases and 2 bases, with 4 bases remaining between them. CDR1 is MGHRA and CDR2 is YSYEKL in the germline V gene. The DNA for the CDR3 is TGCGCCAGCAGGCTAAACACTGAAGCTTTCTTT. Amino acid sequence: CASRLNTEAFF.

This chain uses TRBV2 with TRBJ2-7; D remains ambiguous. Trimming left V 8 bases short and J 0 bases short, with 14 bases between. Per the germline V gene, CDR1 is SNHLY and CDR2 is FYNNEI. CDR3 size: 14 residues. The CDR3 nucleotides read TGTGCCAGCGTCCCCGAGGCAGACTCCTACGAGCAGTACTTC. It specifies CASVPEADSYEQYF.

The chain links TRBV14 to TRBJ2-7; no clear D gene. The length of the CDR3 is 15 residues. Germline CDR1 and CDR2: SGHDN and FVKESK. V was shortened by 1 base and J by 2 bases, with 12 bases between the two germline ends. The CDR3 loop is CASSQGLVNTYEQYF. CDR3 in DNA: TGTGCCAGCAGCCAAGGTCTAGTTAATACCTACGAGCAGTACTTC.

The sample holds a few counts of this clone. V usage is TRBV19 and J usage is TRBJ2-1; possible D gene TRBD1, 5 bases. V dropped 1 base and J dropped 1 base, with 11 bases sitting between them. This CDR3 has 16 residues. In germline, CDR1 is LNHDA, CDR2 SQIVND (reference sequence). CDR3 in amino acids: CASSIARTQSYNEQFF. The DNA of the CDR3 is TGTGCCAGTAGTATAGCCAGGACACAATCCTACAATGAGCAGTTCTTC.

The chain combines TRBV28 with TRBJ2-2, with TRBD1 matching over 7 bases. The CDR3 runs 14 residues. Germline CDR1 and CDR2: MDHEN and SYDVKM. Trimming at V came to 8 bases and at J to 3 bases, leaving 6 bases not matched to a gene. The CDR3 sequence is CASLQGQDTGELFF. The CDR3 DNA sequence: TGTGCCAGCTTACAGGGGCAGGACACCGGGGAGCTGTTTTTT.

V is TRBV15 and J is TRBJ1-3, with TRBD1 matching over 9 bases. The CDR3 runs to 15 residues. Trimming cost V 8 bases and J 0 bases; bases outside gene matches: 5. Germline CDR1 is LNHNV and CDR2 is YYDKDF (reference sequence). The DNA of the CDR3 is TGTGCCACCCGGGGACAGGGCCACTCTGGAAACACCATATATTTT. This codes for CATRGQGHSGNTIYF. The whole variable domain, filled in from reference TRBV15 and TRBJ1-3, reads DAMVIQNPRYQVTQFGKPVTLSCSQTLNHNVMYWYQQKSSQAPKLLFHYYDKDFNNEADTPDNFQSRRPNTSFCFLDIRSPGLGDTAMYLCATRGQGHSGNTIYFGEGSWLTVV.

In this sample, this clone turned up once. This chain links TRBV7-2 with TRBJ2-3; 9 nucleotides match TRBD2. Germline CDR1 reads SGHTA; CDR2 reads FQGNSA. The CDR3 is 18 amino acids. V was pared by 2 bases and J by 5 bases, with 14 bases of the junction left unmatched. The CDR3 protein is CASSLPRGGRGLIDTQYF. The DNA for the CDR3 is TGTGCCAGCAGCTTACCGCGGGGGGGCCGAGGTTTAATAGATACGCAGTATTTT.

This clone came up a few times. CDR3 nucleotides: TGTCCCACCCAACAGGATATGAACACTGAAGCTTTCTTT. This codes for CPTQQDMNTEAFF. The rearrangement links TRBV2 to TRBJ1-1; D might be TRBD1 (5 bases). This CDR3 has 13 residues. Looked up from germline, CDR1 is SNHLY and CDR2 is FYNNEI.

The V and J genes are TRBV7-6 and TRBJ1-6, with TRBD1 matching 8 bases. CDR1 is SGHVS and CDR2 is FNYEAQ in the germline V gene. Trimming took 1 base from V and 7 from J; bases not matched to a gene: 0. The CDR3 is 14 residues long. As DNA, the CDR3 is TGTGCCAGCAGCTTAGGGACAGGGAATTCACCCCTCCACTTT. Amino acid sequence: CASSLGTGNSPLHF.